This T cell receptor (beta chain) was sequenced for a study of T cell responses to AZD1222 COVID-19 vaccine. At the level of the study: Second-dose intervals near 4 or 12 weeks were combined.

About this clone itself: Its matching antigen is unknown.

Between the trimmed V and J ends, which lost 3 bases and 4 bases, there was a span of 12 bases. The CDR3 covers 15 residues. Germline CDR1 and CDR2: LGHNA and YSLEER. Some clones are missing from TCRdb's copy, which holds only in-frame ones; the method was immunoSEQ multiplex PCR. The sample has more than 150,000 clones; 85% to 90% are singletons. Study-wide findings and caveats: Donors were chiefly white British, with a greater number of females, and clonal diversity was perhaps underestimated. Repertoires in all cases were sampled only once the peak T cell response had passed.

J is TRBJ2-2 and V is TRBV4-3; D assignment may be TRBD1 or TRBD2 (5 bases each). Here the sequenced sample was peripheral blood, taken on day 0 of AZD1222 vaccination. The sequence was obtained from an adult in good health. The CDR3 nucleotides are TGCGCCAGCAGCCATTACGGGGACGGCACCGGGGAGCTGTTTTTT. The encoded protein is CASSHYGDGTGELFF.